The rows below give T cell receptor beta chains drawn from one sample of a study of cytomegalovirus exposure and HLA in healthy donors. TCRdb's table, derived via immunoSEQ multiplex PCR, lists solely in-frame clones and lacks some. Found here are tens of thousands of clones, 96% of them singletons; the top ten hold roughly 0.82%. Sequenced sample: PBMCs. The receptors were gathered from a man aged 18 to 29 in good health and CMV-seronegative. CDR3s include the opening cysteine and the closing phenylalanine or tryptophan. D genes are given only for firm matches. Clone size is not always given. Where it is, it says once, few, many or a class for expanded clones.

.,TRBV6-1,.,TRBJ1-5,TGTGCCAGCAGTGGGGGGAAGGGGGGGGTCATGCAGCCCCAGCATTTT,CASSGGKGGVMQPQHF
few,TRBV11-2,TRBD1,TRBJ2-3,TGTGCCAGCAGGGAGACAGGGGGGAGCACAGATACGCAGTATTTT,CASRETGGSTDTQYF
once,TRBV15,.,TRBJ1-2,TGTGCCACCAGCAGAGATTCGACTGCGGGGGGCTACACCTTC,CATSRDSTAGGYTF
once,TRBV4-2,.,TRBJ2-4,TGTGCCAGCAGCCAAGGGCCCATAGCTATTCAGTACTTC,CASSQGPIAIQYF
.,TRBV5-1,.,TRBJ2-5,TGCGCCAGCAGCTTAGGACCGGGGGTAGAGACCCAGTACTTC,CASSLGPGVETQYF
once,TRBV7-3,TRBD2,TRBJ2-1,TGTGCCAGCAGCCCTGGACTAGCGCCCAATGAGCAGTTCTTC,CASSPGLAPNEQFF
.,TRBV5-4,.,TRBJ2-7,TGTGCCAGCAGCCCGAGGACTCGCCCCTACGAGCAGTACTTC,CASSPRTRPYEQYF
.,TRBV27,TRBD1,TRBJ2-1,TGTGCCAGCAGTCTGACAGGGGGAACGGCTAATGAGCAGTTCTTC,CASSLTGGTANEQFF
.,TRBV4-1,.,TRBJ1-6,TGCGCCAGCAGCCAAGATCGAGGGGGAAATTCACCCCTCCACTTT,CASSQDRGGNSPLHF
.,TRBV19,TRBD2,TRBJ2-7,TGTGCCAGTAGTAAAGCTAGCGGAAACTACGAGCAGTACTTC,CASSKASGNYEQYF
.,TRBV4-3,.,TRBJ1-5,TGCGCCAGCAGCCAAGTGTCCGGGAATCAGCCCCAGCATTTT,CASSQVSGNQPQHF
.,TRBV5-8,.,TRBJ1-2,TGTGCCAGCAGCTTGGCAGGCGCTTATACCTTC,CASSLAGAYTF
.,TRBV7-9,TRBD2,TRBJ2-1,TGTGCCAGCAGCTATCCACGGACTAGCGGGAGTGATTGGGAGCAGTTCTTC,CASSYPRTSGSDWEQFF
.,TRBV5-8,TRBD1,TRBJ1-5,TGTGCCAGCAGCTTGGATATTGCGACAGGGGATCAGCCCCAGCATTTT,CASSLDIATGDQPQHF
.,TRBV28,.,TRBJ2-4,TGTGCCAGCAGTCCTACCCCGGGTGTAGCCAAAAACATTCAGTACTTC,CASSPTPGVAKNIQYF
.,TRBV7-3,.,TRBJ2-1,TGTGCCAGCAGCCCCAACCTCCGGTTGTCCTACAATGAGCAGTTCTTC,CASSPNLRLSYNEQFF
.,TRBV19,.,TRBJ1-5,TGTGCCAGTAGTGGAGGGGGGGGGCCGAATAGCAATCAGCCCCAGCATTTT,CASSGGGGPNSNQPQHF
.,TRBV27,.,TRBJ1-2,TGTGCCAGCAGTTTATCCGCTAACTATGGCTACACCTTC,CASSLSANYGYTF
.,TRBV19,TRBD1,TRBJ1-4,TGTGCCAGTAGTATGGACCGGACAGGGTACCCTAATGAAAAACTGTTTTTT,CASSMDRTGYPNEKLFF
.,TRBV7-9,.,TRBJ2-3,TGTGCCAGCAACAGGAGAACGGATACGCAGTATTTT,CASNRRTDTQYF
.,TRBV4-1,.,TRBJ2-1,TGCGCCAGCAGCCAAGATAGGGCCGTCGAGGGCCGACGTCCCGGGCAGTTCTTC,CASSQDRAVEGRRPGQFF